A single sample is the source of the 32 T cell receptor beta chains below, sequenced in a study of cytomegalovirus exposure and HLA in healthy donors. Amplification used 60 Vbeta primers and 13 Jbeta primers. The data were produced by immunoSEQ multiplex PCR, yet TCRdb's version contains in-frame clones alone and is incomplete. The sample includes about 130,000 clones, about 77% of them seen just once. Source material: PBMCs. The receptors were sampled from a man aged 50 or older in good health and CMV-seronegative.

This chain joins TRBV28 and TRBJ2-5; 9 bases are a match to TRBD1. CDR1 MDHEN and CDR2 SYDVKM come from the germline V gene. This CDR3 region has 16 residues. The ends lost 7 bases at V and 4 bases at J; junction bases unmatched: 13. In DNA, the CDR3 is TGTGCCAGCACCCTTAGGGGGACAGGGAATGGAGAGACCCAGTACTTC. The encoded protein is CASTLRGTGNGETQYF.

The CDR3: CASSEDRRPSGNTIYF. CDR3 DNA sequence: TGCGCCAGCAGTGAAGACAGGCGACCCTCTGGAAACACCATATATTTT. The chain employs TRBV10-1 and TRBJ1-3; TRBD1 might be the D (6 bases). Germline V gives CDR1 WNHNN, CDR2 SYGVQD (reference sequence). The CDR3 length is 16 residues. Trimming cost V 3 bases and J 0 bases, with 12 bases left between them.

The chain has TRBV28 and TRBJ2-7; 7 bases align to TRBD2. J was trimmed by 0 bases and V by 5 bases; bases with no gene match: 7. This CDR3 is 15 amino acids long. CDR1 is MDHEN and CDR2 is SYDVKM in the germline V gene. The DNA of the CDR3 is TGTGCCAGCAGTCACTCTAGCGGAAGCTCCTACGAGCAGTACTTC. Protein: CASSHSSGSSYEQYF.

This chain joins TRBV30 and TRBJ1-4, with a tentative D call TRBD1 (6 bases). Germline V gene lookup returns CDR1 GTSNPN and CDR2 SVGIG (reference sequence). The CDR3 covers 14 residues. Trimming stripped 0 bases from V and 14 bases from J, with 19 bases between. The CDR3 bases are TGTGCCTGGAGTGTAGGGGGACCCGACTATGGGCTGTTTTTT. This gives the protein CAWSVGGPDYGLFF.

The genes are TRBV5-1 and TRBJ2-7; no reliable D call. V shed 0 bases and J shed 3 bases, with 16 bases lying between them. There are 16 residues in the CDR3. Germline CDR1 is SGHRS and CDR2 is YFSETQ. The CDR3 protein is CASSLAAGFGSYEQYF. CDR3 bases: TGCGCCAGCAGCTTGGCCGCAGGATTTGGTAGCTACGAGCAGTACTTC.

The chain combines TRBV14 with TRBJ2-2; 11 bases align to TRBD2. In germline, CDR1 is SGHDN, CDR2 FVKESK. The CDR3 sequence is 17 residues long. The J segment lost 4 bases and the V segment lost 4 bases, leaving 8 bases of the junction unmatched. For the CDR3, the DNA is TGTGCCAGCAGCCTTGATAGCGGGAGGGCCACCACCGGGGAGCTGTTTTTT. It is translated as CASSLDSGRATTGELFF.

The chain uses TRBV9 and TRBJ2-7, with a tentative D call TRBD2 (6 bases). V shed 0 bases and J shed 6 bases, with 13 bases lying between them. Germline lookup yields CDR1 SGDLS and CDR2 YYNGEE. This CDR3 comprises 14 residues. The CDR3 region is CASSVDTGATEQYF. CDR3 in DNA: TGTGCCAGCAGCGTAGATACGGGAGCGACCGAGCAGTACTTC.

The chain combines TRBV11-2 with TRBJ2-1, with D perhaps matching TRBD1 (6 bases). V gave up 2 bases and J gave up 5 bases, with 7 bases separating them. In germline, CDR1 is SGHAT, CDR2 FQNNGV. The CDR3 runs to 13 residues. The chain's CDR3 is CASSLQGNNEQFF. The CDR3, as DNA: TGTGCCAGCAGCTTACAGGGGAACAATGAGCAGTTCTTC.

The chain has TRBV6-4 and TRBJ2-3; 13 nucleotides align to TRBD2. The CDR3 is made up of 15 amino acids. Looked up from germline, CDR1 is MRHNA and CDR2 is SNTAGT. V shed 3 bases and J 9 bases; nucleotides not matched to a gene: 6. In DNA, the CDR3 is TGTGCCAGCAGTGAATCGGGGACTAGCGGGGAGACGCAGTATTTT. The encoded protein is CASSESGTSGETQYF.

J is TRBJ2-5 and V is TRBV5-1, with a possible D match to TRBD1 (6 bases). This CDR3 comprises 14 residues. V dropped 4 bases and J dropped 2 bases, with 12 bases sitting between them. Germline V gives CDR1 SGHRS, CDR2 YFSETQ. The CDR3 region is CASSPTTGQETQYF. The CDR3 nucleotides are TGCGCCAGCAGCCCAACGACAGGTCAAGAGACCCAGTACTTC.

This chain uses TRBV28 with TRBJ2-2; possible D gene TRBD2, 5 bases. Trimming took 11 bases from V and 0 from J, leaving 13 bases between them. Looked up from germline, CDR1 is MDHEN and CDR2 is SYDVKM. The CDR3 sequence is 14 residues long. The CDR3 reads CASLGGANTGELFF. CDR3 coding DNA: TGTGCCTCGCTTGGAGGAGCGAACACCGGGGAGCTGTTTTTT.

This chain connects TRBV2 to TRBJ2-3; 8 nucleotides align to TRBD1. The germline V gene encodes CDR1 SNHLY and CDR2 FYNNEI. This CDR3 region has 14 residues. J lost 1 base, V lost 10 bases, and 7 bases had no gene match. This CDR3 is CATEDRARTDTQYF. In DNA form, the CDR3 reads TGTGCCACCGAGGACAGGGCCCGCACAGATACGCAGTATTTT.

To note about this clone: At one end the junction does not follow the germline gene, possibly because of a read error. V usage is TRBV6-5 and J usage is TRBJ2-7, with TRBD1 matching over 8 bases. Germline loops: CDR1 MNHEY, CDR2 SVGAGI. There are 11 residues in the CDR3. CDR3 residues: CAIGTGHEQYF. The CDR3, as DNA: TGCGCGATAGGGACAGGACACGAGCAGTACTTC.

The chain recombines TRBV30 with TRBJ1-4; the match to TRBD1 covers 7 bases. Germline lookup yields CDR1 GTSNPN and CDR2 SVGIG (reference sequence). The CDR3 sequence is 15 residues long. Trimming cost V 4 bases and J 8 bases; bases outside gene matches: 13. Here the CDR3 DNA reads TGTGCCTGGAAACCCCTAGACAGGGTCGAAGAAAAACTGTTTTTT. It translates to CAWKPLDRVEEKLFF.

The genes are TRBV30 and TRBJ1-6; D call uncertain. The CDR3 has 12 residues. The V end lost 3 bases, the J end lost 12 bases, and 12 bases lay between the germline ends. Germline V gives CDR1 GTSNPN, CDR2 SVGIG (reference sequence). CDR3 coding DNA: TGTGCCTGGAGGAGAAGTTCGGGACCCCTCCACTTT. Protein sequence: CAWRRSSGPLHF.

This clone is medium-sized (0.01 to 0.1%). The DNA for the CDR3 is TGCAGCGCCCTGATAAGAACGGACTCCGGGGTCTACGAGCAGTACTTC. It encodes CSALIRTDSGVYEQYF. The genes are TRBV29-1 and TRBJ2-7; perhaps TRBD2 as D (5 bases). V was trimmed by 7 bases and J by 3 bases, leaving 25 bases between them. The CDR3 has 16 amino acids. The germline gives CDR1 SQVTM, CDR2 ANQGSEA.

This clone was seen just once. CDR3: CASSLYPPEFGSSYNEQFF. The DNA of the CDR3 is TGTGCCAGCAGTTTATATCCCCCGGAATTCGGGAGCTCCTACAATGAGCAGTTCTTC. V usage is TRBV27 and J usage is TRBJ2-1; perhaps TRBD2 as D (6 bases). Trimming stripped 1 base from V and 0 bases from J, with 19 bases between. The CDR3 totals 19 residues. Per the germline V gene, CDR1 is MNHEY and CDR2 is SMNVEV (reference sequence).

The sample holds a few counts of this clone. The chain uses TRBV28 and TRBJ2-2; 8 nucleotides match TRBD2. The CDR3 contains 14 residues. The germline gives CDR1 MDHEN, CDR2 SYDVKM. Germline trimming cut 7 bases from V and 4 bases from J; bases unmatched to any gene: 5. The CDR3 reads CASKGGRPTGELFF. The CDR3 DNA sequence: TGTGCCAGCAAGGGCGGGAGGCCCACCGGGGAGCTGTTTTTT.

This clone was picked up a small number of times. As DNA, the CDR3 is TGTGCCAGCAGCTCCTCAACAAGACTAGCACTCAATGAGCAGTTCTTC. It yields the protein CASSSSTRLALNEQFF. This chain links TRBV7-6 with TRBJ2-1, with 7 bases lining up with TRBD2. Germline V gives CDR1 SGHVS, CDR2 FNYEAQ. This CDR3 contains 16 residues. Unmatched junction bases numbered 12, after V lost 4 bases and J lost 6 bases.

This chain uses TRBV30 with TRBJ1-1; tentatively, D is TRBD1 (6 bases). Looked up from germline, CDR1 is GTSNPN and CDR2 is SVGIG (reference sequence). This CDR3 is built from 13 residues. V was shortened by 0 bases and J by 5 bases, with 10 bases between the two germline ends. The CDR3 DNA is TGTGCCTGGAGTGTAGGCAGGGGAACTGAAGCTTTCTTT. Amino acids: CAWSVGRGTEAFF.

This clone was detected only once. The rearrangement uses TRBV30 and TRBJ2-1; 12 positions agree with TRBD2. Germline V gene data show CDR1 as GTSNPN and CDR2 as SVGIG (reference sequence). The CDR3 runs 17 residues. V gave up 0 bases and J gave up 5 bases; unmatched junction bases: 8. CDR3 in DNA: TGTGCCTGGAGTGTAAAACTAGCGGGAGGTAGGAACAATGAGCAGTTCTTC. The encoded protein is CAWSVKLAGGRNNEQFF.

CDR3 DNA sequence: TGTGCCAGCAGTCAAGCCGGGACAGTTAATGAAAAACTGTTTTTT. It is translated as CASSQAGTVNEKLFF. V gene TRBV7-2 combines with J gene TRBJ1-4; 7 bases line up with TRBD1. With 6 bases clipped from V and 4 bases from J, the junction kept 8 bases outside the gene matches. CDR1 is SGHTA, CDR2 FQGNSA, per germline. The CDR3 runs 15 residues.

The rearrangement uses TRBV11-2 and TRBJ2-1; D possibly corresponds to TRBD1 (5 bases). The CDR3 is 15 amino acids. V lost 5 bases and J 5 bases, leaving 16 bases between the germline ends. The V gene's germline CDR1 is SGHAT and CDR2 FQNNGV. CDR3 region: CASSLQGLLDNEQFF. CDR3 DNA sequence: TGTGCCAGCAGCCTCCAGGGTCTTCTCGACAATGAGCAGTTCTTC.

This clone was seen a few times. CDR3 in DNA: TGCGCCAGCAGCCAAGATCGCGGGGCTAGCGGGAACACAGATACGCAGTATTTT. This encodes CASSQDRGASGNTDTQYF. The chain combines TRBV4-3 with TRBJ2-3; TRBD2 aligns across 9 bases. The V gene's germline CDR1 is LGHNA and CDR2 YSLEER. Germline trimming cut 0 bases from V and 2 bases from J; bases unmatched to any gene: 9. The CDR3 runs to 18 residues.

The chain uses TRBV10-3 and TRBJ1-3; no reliable D call. Germline V gene lookup returns CDR1 ENHRY and CDR2 SYGVKD. The CDR3 spans 13 residues. V shed 9 bases and J shed 7 bases, with 16 bases lying between them. The DNA for the CDR3 is TGTGCCATGACATTTAGGCCCGGCAACACCATATATTTT. It is translated as CAMTFRPGNTIYF.

The chain has TRBV7-6 and TRBJ2-7; 10 bases match TRBD1. Germline assignment: CDR1 SGHVS and CDR2 FNYEAQ. The V gene end was trimmed by 5 bases and the J gene end by 6 bases; junction bases not matched to a gene: 10. The CDR3 runs 15 residues. CDR3 in DNA: TGTGCCAGCAGCCCTGCCGGGACAGGGGTGAGCGAGCAGTACTTC. This codes for CASSPAGTGVSEQYF.

The chain is built from TRBV11-2 and TRBJ2-5; 10 bases agree with TRBD1. The J segment lost 0 bases and the V segment lost 1 base, leaving 8 bases of the junction unmatched. The CDR3 extends over 18 amino acids. Per germline, CDR1 SGHAT and CDR2 FQNNGV. Here the CDR3 DNA reads TGTGCCAGCAGCTTAGTGAAGGGTGGGACAGGGGACCAAGAGACCCAGTACTTC. Translation gives CASSLVKGGTGDQETQYF.

The V gene is TRBV29-1, the J gene TRBJ2-3; 8 bases are shared with TRBD1. Trimming removed 6 bases from V and 0 bases from J; junction bases left unmatched: 2. CDR3 length equals 13 residues. The germline gives CDR1 SQVTM, CDR2 ANQGSEA. CDR3 in amino acids: CSVGQGSTDTQYF. DNA for the CDR3: TGCAGCGTAGGACAGGGTAGCACAGATACGCAGTATTTT.

This chain connects TRBV5-1 to TRBJ2-3, with 10 bases identical to TRBD2. The CDR3 totals 16 residues. V dropped 4 bases and J dropped 4; count of bases not matched to a gene: 9. The germline V gene has CDR1 SGHRS and CDR2 YFSETQ. The CDR3 bases are TGCGCCAGCAGCGCCAGGACTAGCGGTTCGGCAGATACGCAGTATTTT. It codes for CASSARTSGSADTQYF.

As concerns this clone: Sequence at one end of the junction differs from germline and may be a read error. The V call is TRBV7-7, the J call TRBJ2-2; no reliable D call. The CDR3 contains 15 residues. CDR1 is SSHAT and CDR2 is FNYEAQ in the germline V gene (reference sequence). The CDR3 DNA reads as TGTGCTAGCAGCTCGACTCCAGCGAACACCGGGGAGCTGTTTTTT. Translating gives CASSSTPANTGELFF.

The chain is built from TRBV5-4 and TRBJ2-4; TRBD1 agrees at 7 bases. CDR3 length equals 14 residues. Trimming cost V 4 bases and J 1 base; bases outside gene matches: 2. Looked up from germline, CDR1 is SGHNT and CDR2 is YYREEE (reference sequence). The CDR3 coding sequence is TGTGCCAGCAGCGTGGGACAGGCCAAAAACATTCAGTACTTC. It yields the protein CASSVGQAKNIQYF.

The chain joins TRBV9 to TRBJ1-5; D is unresolved. The germline CDR1 and CDR2 sequences are SGDLS and YYNGEE. This CDR3 spans 16 amino acids. V dropped 0 bases and J dropped 2 bases, with 12 bases sitting between them. The CDR3 protein is CASSVGAGKGNQPQHF. DNA of the CDR3: TGTGCCAGCAGCGTAGGGGCGGGGAAGGGCAATCAGCCCCAGCATTTT.